The present T cell receptor (beta chain) was sequenced within a study of T-cell reconstitution after alpha-beta-depleted transplantation in children. This CDR3 has 16 amino acids. From germline, CDR1 is MGHRA and CDR2 YSYEKL. Trimming cost V 4 bases and J 12 bases; bases outside gene matches: 18. This clonotype was picked up a small number of times. The antigen is not known. Unique molecular identifiers were incorporated when the TCRbeta library was constructed. TCRdb passed the PCR reads through MiXCR, listing each CDR3 protein once. The data show some 440,000 distinct CDR3 sequences, roughly 17% seen once. Study-level findings and limits: Several hundred expanded graft clones reportedly were the source of alpha-beta T cells about two months after transplant.

The input for sequencing was PBMCs, mostly from graft donor cells, taken 360 days after TCRalphabeta/CD19-depleted stem cell transplant. V and J are TRBV4-1 and TRBJ2-1, with 7 bases lining up with TRBD2. The sequence derives from a boy less than two years old who had a stem cell transplant for Wiskott-Aldrich syndrome, so the T cells may come from the graft donor. The CDR3 DNA is TGCGCCAGCAGCCCGGAGGCCGGGGGGAAGGGGTTGGGGCAGTTCTTC. This encodes CASSPEAGGKGLGQFF.